Listed here is a single T cell receptor (beta chain). This clonotype showed up just a few times. No antigen is known for it. Base-call qualities are not available, and no considerably larger clone is one nucleotide away. The sample is drawn from a study of CD8 T cells in ankylosing spondylitis (dated by TCRdb to 2016 to 2017). With regard to the full study: The study set out to find disease-linked TCR variants by profiling T cell receptor beta repertoires in ankylosing spondylitis patients and healthy donors. In total, the full study cohort was made up of 100 to 140 healthy donors and about two dozen ankylosing spondylitis patients. Peripheral blood was sampled, and synovial fluid was also collected from ankylosing spondylitis patients.

The sequencing machine was an Illumina HiSeq 2500. TCR beta libraries were prepared by quantitative 5'-RACE with molecular barcodes. From the authors' description of their analysis: To identify disease-linked TCR variants, a new computational method was used, one built on a probabilistic model of VDJ rearrangement. The public reads were quality trimmed at Q25 with fastp and then assembled into clones with MiXCR by TCRdb, keeping productive beta chains. All rows with the same CDR3 protein become a single entry with the most common DNA and genes. TCRdb, not the original authors, processed these V and J calls. The sample has some 140,000 distinct CDR3 sequences on record, more than 7% of them singletons. The top ten clones comprise 7.3% of the sample. For each ankylosing spondylitis patient, the synovial fluid sample was matched to a blood sample from that same patient. General conclusions and limits of the study: Some motif variants had previously been reported in the synovial fluid and blood of reactive arthritis patients, which suggests shared mechanisms of disease initiation. According to the report, matched synovial fluid samples from ankylosing spondylitis patients were significantly enriched for the disease-linked clones. In peripheral blood, the disease-linked clones were found at relatively low frequencies and had a CD8+ phenotype. Blood from ankylosing spondylitis patients appeared to be characterized by a TCR beta motif composed of roughly eight highly homologous amino acid variants.

V is trimmed back by 4 bases and J by 4 bases, and the junction contains 12 bases that no gene match accounts for. CDR1 MDHEN and CDR2 SYDVKM were looked up in the germline V gene. Spanning cysteine to phenylalanine, the CDR3 consists of 17 amino acids. The CDR3 DNA has 51 bases and is translated from base 1. The sample taken for sequencing was synovial fluid, either unsorted or a sorted T cell fraction (not recorded which). This receptor was obtained from a male donor with ankylosing spondylitis. The chain was built from TRBV28 and TRBJ2-1, with TRBD2 identical over 8 junction bases. The sequenced DNA is TGTGCCAGCAGTTCTTTCGGGGTAGCGGGGACATACAATGAGCAGTTCTTC. The translation is CASSSFGVAGTYNEQFF.